Listed below are T cell receptor beta chains from one sample, sequenced in a study of blood T cell repertoires in COVID-19. Repertoires were generated with immunoSEQ multiplex PCR, while TCRdb's copy carries only in-frame clones and drops some. The data contain some 86,000 clones, around four fifths of them singletons. The sample comprised peripheral blood. All receptors come from a woman over 75 with active or convalescent COVID-19. Each CDR3 is given with its conserved first and last residue. D genes are given only for firm matches.

DNA,CDR3,length,V,J,D
TGTGCCAGCAGTGTTACAGTGAACACTGAAGCTTTCTTT,CASSVTVNTEAFF,13,TRBV6-4,TRBJ1-1,NA
TGCGCCAGTGGAGTCCAAACAGGGCTCAGCACAGATACGCAGTATTTT,CASGVQTGLSTDTQYF,16,TRBV5-1,TRBJ2-3,NA
TGTGCCAGCAGCGTAGGCGGGAGTCCCGCCCTCTACAATGAGCAGTTCTTC,CASSVGGSPALYNEQFF,17,TRBV9,TRBJ2-1,TRBD2
TGTGCCACCAGTGCCCGGGACAGCTACGAGCAGTACTTC,CATSARDSYEQYF,13,TRBV24-1,TRBJ2-7,TRBD1
TGTGCTCTCAGCGGTACTTCGAGGGGCAATCAGCCCCAGCATTTT,CALSGTSRGNQPQHF,15,TRBV28,TRBJ1-5,NA
TGTGCCAGCAGTTATTCCAGATGGAACACTGAAGCTTTCTTT,CASSYSRWNTEAFF,14,TRBV6-5,TRBJ1-1,NA
TGTGCCAGCATTCGACAGGGGCTAGACAATGAGCAGTTCTTC,CASIRQGLDNEQFF,14,TRBV2,TRBJ2-1,TRBD1
TGTGCCAGCAGCGTAACGACGGGGAAGGTCGAGCAGTACTTC,CASSVTTGKVEQYF,14,TRBV9,TRBJ2-7,NA
TGTGCCAGCAGTGAATGGGTGCCGGGACTAGCGGACCAAAAAATGTCCACAGATACGCAGTATTTT,CASSEWVPGLADQKMSTDTQYF,22,TRBV2,TRBJ2-3,TRBD2
TGCGCCAGCAGCTCCGGGACTTGGAACACTGAAGCTTTCTTT,CASSSGTWNTEAFF,14,TRBV5-1,TRBJ1-1,NA
TGTGCCAGCAGCCAAAAACTAGCGGGAGAGGGAGATACGCAGTATTTT,CASSQKLAGEGDTQYF,16,TRBV4-2,TRBJ2-3,TRBD2